This TCR beta chain was profiled in a study of cytomegalovirus exposure and HLA in healthy donors. The primer mix had 60 Vbeta and 13 Jbeta primers. Repertoires were generated with immunoSEQ multiplex PCR, while TCRdb's copy carries only in-frame clones and drops some. The sample has some 200,000 clones, roughly an eighth seen once. The V end lost 2 bases, the J end lost 10 bases, and 15 bases lay between the germline ends. Per germline, CDR1 SGHAT and CDR2 FQNNGV. The CDR3 runs 15 residues. The sample consisted of PBMCs. This clonotype originated in a man in his fifties or sixties in good health and CMV-seropositive. The V and J genes are TRBV11-2 and TRBJ1-6; tentatively, D is TRBD1 (6 bases). CDR3 region: CASSLSDGGLSPLHF. CDR3 sequence (DNA): TGTGCCAGCAGCTTAAGTGACGGGGGGCTGTCACCCCTCCACTTT. The full variable domain, completed using reference TRBV11-2 and TRBJ1-6, is EAGVAQSPRYKIIEKRQSVAFWCNPISGHATLYWYQQILGQGPKLLIQFQNNGVVDDSQLPKDRFSAERLKGVDSTLKIQPAKLEDSAVYLCASSLSDGGLSPLHFGNGTRLTVT.